The following is a T cell receptor beta chain sequence with its context. This record comes from a study of T cell responses to AZD1222 COVID-19 vaccine. This table comes from immunoSEQ multiplex PCR, and its TCRdb copy is limited to in-frame clones, with some not included. The repertoire holds roughly 130,000 clones, roughly 88% seen once, with about 7.9% in the top ten. The TCR was taken from an adult in good health. Sequencing used peripheral blood, obtained on day 0 of AZD1222 vaccination.

Here the CDR3 DNA reads TGTGCCAGCAGCTTAGAAGGGGATTCCTCCTACGAGCAGTACTTC. Translating gives CASSLEGDSSYEQYF. The chain recombines TRBV11-3 with TRBJ2-7; tentatively, D is TRBD1 (5 bases). There are 15 residues in the CDR3. Trimming pared 0 bases from V and 0 bases from J, leaving 9 bases between. The germline V gene has CDR1 SGHNT and CDR2 YENEEA.